This TCR beta chain was sequenced in a study of cytomegalovirus exposure and HLA in healthy donors. Healthy bone marrow donors formed the donor group. A remark on this clone: Its antigen is not known.

Study outcomes and limitations: A previous analysis found most TCR beta V segments productive roughly 87% or roughly 30% of the time. Relative to equally common others, HLA-associated TCR beta chains showed greater clonal expansion in a later analysis.

Primers included in the PCR were 60 Vbeta and 13 Jbeta primers. Original handling: In a later analysis, some 80 million unique TCR beta chains included roughly 11 million shared by two or more donors. Sequencing was performed with immunoSEQ multiplex PCR; in TCRdb, only in-frame clones are kept and a portion is missing. V, J and clone size are those of that table, while D and trimming were read from the DNA. The data contain about 130,000 clones, 70% to 85% of them singletons. Germline lookup yields CDR1 LGHNA and CDR2 YSLEER. The CDR3 has 17 residues. Trimming removed 0 bases at V and 0 bases at J, with 12 bases between.

This rearrangement joins TRBV4-3 to TRBJ2-1; no firm D call. This clonotype originated in a boy younger than 18 in good health and CMV-seronegative. Source material: PBMCs. This CDR3 reads CASSQETARSSYNEQFF. The DNA for the CDR3 is TGCGCCAGCAGCCAAGAAACGGCTAGGAGCTCCTACAATGAGCAGTTCTTC.